Below, 24 T cell receptor beta chains from the same sample are listed, as sequenced in a study of blood T cells in healthy people across ages. A second roughly 6 to 12 cycle PCR used barcoded and J-beta primers. TCRdb recomputed calls from the 5' RACE reads with MiXCR, one row per CDR3 protein. Of about 1.6 million distinct CDR3 sequences listed, around 35% are singletons. Sequenced sample: blood. Source of these receptors: a woman under 40 in good health.

This clonotype was seen more than once but under ten times. The V call is TRBV20-1, the J call TRBJ2-2; 8 bases match TRBD2. This CDR3 has 16 residues. J gave up 4 bases and V 3 bases, and 10 bases lay outside the gene matches. Looked up from germline, CDR1 is DFQATT and CDR2 is SNEGSKA (reference sequence). The chain's CDR3 is CSARGPGLEFTGELFF. The DNA for the CDR3 is TGCAGTGCTAGGGGACCGGGACTAGAATTCACCGGGGAGCTGTTTTTT.

This clonotype was counted between two and nine times. J is TRBJ2-3 and V is TRBV9; D is perhaps TRBD2 (5 bases). The CDR3 is 14 amino acids. Germline V gene sequence: CDR1 SGDLS, CDR2 YYNGEE. The germline V and J ends were trimmed by 0 bases and 4 bases, with 9 bases remaining between them. The CDR3 reads CASSVAQRADTQYF. The CDR3 DNA follows: TGTGCCAGCAGCGTAGCGCAGAGGGCAGATACGCAGTATTTT.

V gene TRBV4-3 combines with J gene TRBJ2-1; D gene uncertain. V lost 1 base, J lost 8 bases, and 12 bases lay in between. The CDR3 has 14 residues. Germline CDR1 LGHNA, CDR2 YSLEER. The CDR3 spells CASSQVILRHEQFF. CDR3 sequence (DNA): TGCGCCAGCAGCCAAGTAATATTGCGTCATGAGCAGTTCTTC.

V and J are TRBV15 and TRBJ2-3; tentative D call: TRBD2 (6 bases). Germline V CDR1 and CDR2: LNHNV, YYDKDF (reference sequence). The V end was cut by 5 bases, the J end by 0 bases, with 15 bases between. The CDR3 sequence is 16 residues long. The CDR3 here is CATSENPGTSTDTQYF. The CDR3 nucleotides are TGTGCCACCAGCGAAAATCCCGGGACTAGCACAGATACGCAGTATTTT.

This clonotype was seen a handful of times. The chain has TRBV4-1 and TRBJ1-2; D gene unclear. CDR3 size: 15 residues. V lost 5 bases and J lost 1, with 14 bases in between. Germline CDR1 reads MGHRA; CDR2 reads YSYEKL. CDR3 residues: CASSNTAADNYGYTF. CDR3 DNA: TGCGCCAGCAGCAACACCGCCGCGGATAACTATGGCTACACCTTC.

This clonotype was counted a few times. V usage is TRBV4-1 and J usage is TRBJ2-7; 7 bases agree with TRBD1. Germline CDR1 MGHRA, CDR2 YSYEKL. The CDR3 consists of 16 residues. The J segment lost 1 base and the V segment lost 5 bases, leaving 11 bases of the junction unmatched. In DNA, the CDR3 is TGCGCCAGCAGCTTACCTCGGACAGGAGAATCCTACGAGCAGTACTTC. Protein: CASSLPRTGESYEQYF.

The chain carries TRBV5-1 and TRBJ2-7, with TRBD2 matching 7 bases. The J segment lost 0 bases and the V segment lost 0 bases, leaving 6 bases of the junction unmatched. Per germline, CDR1 SGHRS and CDR2 YFSETQ. CDR3 length: 16 residues. The CDR3 sequence is CASSLAPGGLSYEQYF. The DNA for the CDR3 is TGCGCCAGCAGCTTGGCCCCGGGGGGACTCTCCTACGAGCAGTACTTC.

The chain couples TRBV6-2 or TRBV6-3 to TRBJ2-7, with 8 bases fitting TRBD2. This CDR3 has 14 residues. V lost 11 bases to trimming and J lost 4 bases; unmatched junction nucleotides: 13. Germline V gene sequence: CDR1 MNHEY, CDR2 SVGEGT. CDR3 protein: CACTRGGSRYEQYF. DNA of the CDR3: TGTGCCTGTACCCGGGGGGGGAGTAGGTACGAGCAGTACTTC.

This clonotype appeared a single time. The chain carries TRBV2 and TRBJ2-7; D may be TRBD1 or TRBD2 (6 bases each). The V end lost 8 bases, the J end lost 3 bases, and 17 bases lay between the germline ends. The CDR3 spans 14 residues. Germline V gives CDR1 SNHLY, CDR2 FYNNEI. CDR3: CASQKGGGIYEQYF. CDR3 bases: TGTGCCAGCCAAAAGGGGGGCGGGATCTACGAGCAGTACTTC.

This clonotype has a handful of counts. The CDR3: CSASSTSAGHRTDTQYF. The CDR3, as DNA: TGCAGTGCTAGCTCCACCTCAGCGGGGCACCGCACAGATACGCAGTATTTT. V and J are TRBV20-1 and TRBJ2-3; 7 bases are shared with TRBD2. Trimming cost V 3 bases and J 1 base; bases outside gene matches: 13. Germline V gene sequence: CDR1 DFQATT, CDR2 SNEGSKA (reference sequence). The CDR3 consists of 17 residues.

This clonotype was seen more than once but under ten times. The chain recombines TRBV5-4 with TRBJ2-3; D gene ambiguous. This CDR3 is 13 amino acids long. Germline V gene sequence: CDR1 SGHNT, CDR2 YYREEE (reference sequence). With 6 bases removed from V and 2 bases from J, the gap between germline ends came to 10 bases. The CDR3 DNA sequence: TGTGCCAGCACCTCGGGCATCACAGATACGCAGTATTTT. Its translation: CASTSGITDTQYF.

This clonotype was seen only a few times. This chain links TRBV5-1 with TRBJ2-4, with a possible D match to TRBD2 (5 bases). Germline V lookup: CDR1 SGHRS, CDR2 YFSETQ. The CDR3 sequence is 17 residues long. V was pared by 0 bases and J by 3 bases, with 16 bases between. Here the CDR3 DNA reads TGCGCCAGCAGCTTGGTAGCTCTAGCCCCCGACAAAAACATTCAGTACTTC. Its translation is CASSLVALAPDKNIQYF.

This clonotype was picked up a small number of times. J is TRBJ1-6 and V is TRBV4-1; no definite D call. V lost 9 bases and J 2 bases, leaving 17 bases between the germline ends. The CDR3 is 16 residues long. The germline V gene encodes CDR1 MGHRA and CDR2 YSYEKL. CDR3 sequence (DNA): TGCGCCAGGTATCCCGGGTCTTGCCCCTATAATTCACCCCTCCACTTT. As protein: CARYPGSCPYNSPLHF.

As regards this clonotype: It may be a read error: a sequence one base away is much more abundant. The chain combines TRBV5-1 with TRBJ2-1, with 8 bases identical to TRBD2. CDR1 and CDR2 (germline): SGHRS, YFSETQ. The CDR3 covers 13 residues. The CDR3 DNA reads as TGCACCAGCAGCTGGACTAGCTGGAATGAGCAGTTCTTC. Its translation: CTSSWTSWNEQFF.

This clonotype was seen only a few times. The chain couples TRBV29-1 to TRBJ2-1; 10 bases fit TRBD1. The CDR3 is 13 amino acids. The trim removed 5 bases at V and 4 bases at J, leaving 2 bases unmatched. Per germline, CDR1 SQVTM and CDR2 ANQGSEA. For the CDR3, the DNA is TGCAGCGTTAGACAGGGGGCATACAATGAGCAGTTCTTC. It translates to CSVRQGAYNEQFF.

Worth noting for this clonotype: It may be a read error: a sequence one base away is much more abundant. The chain employs TRBV7-2 and TRBJ2-3; 10 bases align to TRBD2. Per the germline V gene, CDR1 is SGHTA and CDR2 is FQGNSA. The CDR3 covers 15 residues. This CDR3 reads CAGSLASGSVDTQYF. The CDR3 region has the DNA TGTGCCGGCAGCTTGGCTAGCGGGAGTGTGGATACGCAGTATTTT.

This clonotype was detected a few times. The chain joins TRBV9 to TRBJ1-4, with D unresolved. This CDR3 has 14 amino acids. V lost 0 bases and J lost 2, with 5 bases in between. Germline V CDR1 and CDR2: SGDLS, YYNGEE. The CDR3 here is CASSVGTTNEKLFF. The CDR3 region has the DNA TGTGCCAGCAGCGTAGGGACCACTAATGAAAAACTGTTTTTT.

The genes are TRBV27 and TRBJ2-7, with 7 positions matching TRBD2. In germline, CDR1 is MNHEY, CDR2 SMNVEV (reference sequence). The CDR3 is 15 amino acids. The junction had 9 bases not matched to a gene; V was cut back by 5 bases and J by 2 bases. The CDR3 sequence: CASSGQRGYAYEQYF. DNA for the CDR3: TGTGCCAGCAGTGGGCAGCGGGGATACGCCTACGAGCAGTACTTC.

V and J are TRBV29-1 and TRBJ2-7, with D possibly matching TRBD1 (5 bases). Germline loops: CDR1 SQVTM, CDR2 ANQGSEA. The CDR3 is 13 residues long. The germline V and J ends were trimmed by 5 bases and 1 base, with 12 bases remaining between them. CDR3 DNA sequence: TGCAGCGTTCTCAGGGCTGGGTCCTACGAGCAGTACTTC. Translation gives CSVLRAGSYEQYF.

The table lists this clonotype with a few counts. This sequence joins TRBV7-2 and TRBJ2-3; a weak D match, TRBD2 (5 bases). The CDR3 is 15 residues long. CDR1 and CDR2 (germline): SGHTA, FQGNSA. V lost 8 bases and J 0 bases, leaving 15 bases between the germline ends. This CDR3 is CASLREVSSTDTQYF. CDR3 in DNA: TGTGCCAGCCTTCGGGAAGTATCTAGCACAGATACGCAGTATTTT.

The chain carries TRBV20-1 and TRBJ1-2, with D perhaps TRBD1 (6 bases). This CDR3 spans 16 amino acids. The ends were cut back, 0 bases at V and 2 bases at J, with 16 bases in the middle. Germline lookup yields CDR1 DFQATT and CDR2 SNEGSKA (reference sequence). CDR3 nucleotide sequence: TGCAGTGCTAGAGATCAAACGGGGGGGCTGAACTATGGCTACACCTTC. Protein sequence: CSARDQTGGLNYGYTF.

The chain is built from TRBV29-1 and TRBJ1-4; a weak D match, TRBD1 (6 bases). The CDR3 length is 13 residues. The V and J ends lost 4 bases and 4 bases respectively, with 10 bases between them. Per the germline V gene, CDR1 is SQVTM and CDR2 is ANQGSEA. The CDR3 region is CSVGGGNNEKLFF. The DNA for the CDR3 is TGCAGCGTTGGAGGGGGAAATAATGAAAAACTGTTTTTT.

This clonotype was observed a few times. The V call is TRBV4-1, the J call TRBJ1-4, with D perhaps matching TRBD1 (6 bases). Germline V gives CDR1 MGHRA, CDR2 YSYEKL. The length of the CDR3 is 15 residues. The V gene lost 4 bases and the J gene lost 3 bases, with 12 bases spanning the gap. The CDR3 loop reads CASSLWTDSNEKLFF. The CDR3, as DNA: TGCGCCAGCAGCCTATGGACAGACTCTAATGAAAAACTGTTTTTT.

This clonotype was seen only a few times. V and J are TRBV28 and TRBJ2-3, with TRBD2 as a possible D gene (6 bases). V was trimmed by 3 bases and J by 0 bases, leaving 10 bases between them. Germline V gives CDR1 MDHEN, CDR2 SYDVKM. This CDR3 is built from 15 residues. CDR3 in amino acids: CASSFQAGSTDTQYF. The CDR3 region has the DNA TGTGCCAGCAGTTTTCAAGCGGGTAGCACAGATACGCAGTATTTT.